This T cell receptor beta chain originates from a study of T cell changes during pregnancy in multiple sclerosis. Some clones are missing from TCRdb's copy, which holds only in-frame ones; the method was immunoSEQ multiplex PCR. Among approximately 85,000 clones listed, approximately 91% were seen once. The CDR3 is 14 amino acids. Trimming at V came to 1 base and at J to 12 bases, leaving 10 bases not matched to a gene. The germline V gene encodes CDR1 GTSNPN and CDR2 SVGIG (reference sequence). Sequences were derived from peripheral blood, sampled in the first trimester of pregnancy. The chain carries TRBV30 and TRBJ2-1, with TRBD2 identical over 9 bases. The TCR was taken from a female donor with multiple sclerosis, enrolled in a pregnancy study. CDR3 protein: CAWSGAGGPGVQFF. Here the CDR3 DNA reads TGTGCCTGGAGTGGAGCGGGGGGCCCCGGTGTGCAGTTCTTC. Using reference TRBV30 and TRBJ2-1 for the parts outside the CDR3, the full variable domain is SQTIHQWPATLVQPVGSPLSLECTVEGTSNPNLYWYRQAAGRGLQLLFYSVGIGQISSEVPQNLSASRPQDRQFILSSKKLLLSDSGFYLCAWSGAGGPGVQFFGPGTRLTVL.